Sequencing of this T cell receptor (beta chain) was carried out in a study of T cells after yellow fever vaccination. Overall study results and limits: Bulk-population clonotypes that are abundant could appear as contaminants in FACS-sorted repertoires. Most clones from primary vaccination were detected again post-booster (approximately 96% CD4, 88% CD8). Some clonotypes were seen in both the CD4 and the CD8 compartments. These made up a small share and likely arose from convergent recombination.

Template-switching 5'RACE yielded the TCR cDNA; a universal primer site and UMIs were added in the process. From the 5' RACE reads, TCRdb called clonotypes with MiXCR, one entry per CDR3 protein. Among hundreds of thousands of distinct CDR3 sequences listed, roughly 12% were seen once. V lost 8 bases to trimming and J lost 1 base, with 14 bases between them. Germline loops: CDR1 KGHSH, CDR2 LQKENI. The CDR3 runs to 15 residues. This clonotype has a count of ten or more. What it recognizes is unknown. The sequencing here drew on PBMCs, taken on the day of the yellow fever booster vaccination. V and J are TRBV18 and TRBJ2-2, with D possibly TRBD2 on 6 matching bases. The clonotype comes from a man aged 25-45 years who received the YFV17D yellow fever vaccine. The CDR3 region has the DNA TGTGCCAGCAGTCCCGGGACTCTGAACACCGGGGAGCTGTTTTTT. Translation: CASSPGTLNTGELFF. The full variable domain, its missing parts supplied by reference TRBV18 and TRBJ2-2, is NAGVMQNPRHLVRRRGQEARLRCSPMKGHSHVYWYRQLPEEGLKFMVYLQKENIIDESGMPKERFSAEFPKEGPSILRIQQVVRGDSAAYFCASSPGTLNTGELFFGEGSRLTVL.